These 30 T cell receptor beta chains were all obtained from the same sample, sequenced in a study of cytomegalovirus exposure and HLA in healthy donors. With 60 Vbeta and 13 Jbeta primers, the PCR was carried out. Produced via immunoSEQ multiplex PCR; TCRdb's table is partial and in-frame only. The repertoire includes 100,000 to 150,000 clones, 78% of them detected once, and approximately 10% sits in the top ten. Sequenced input: PBMCs. The receptor source for this set is a man aged 25 to 40 in good health and CMV-seropositive.

The V call is TRBV19, the J call TRBJ2-1, with 11 positions matching TRBD2. CDR3 length equals 13 residues. Germline CDR1 is LNHDA and CDR2 is SQIVND (reference sequence). Unmatched junction bases numbered 2, after V lost 3 bases and J lost 10 bases. The CDR3 protein is CASSMRLAGEQFF. The CDR3 DNA sequence: TGTGCCAGTAGTATGCGACTAGCGGGAGAGCAGTTCTTC.

The CDR3 nucleotides are TGCGCCAGCAGCTTTAGCGGGAGTGGGGAGACCCAGTACTTC. It specifies CASSFSGSGETQYF. This chain connects TRBV5-1 to TRBJ2-5, with TRBD2 matching over 9 bases. From germline, CDR1 is SGHRS and CDR2 YFSETQ. This CDR3 region has 14 residues. The ends lost 2 bases at V and 5 bases at J; junction bases unmatched: 4.

The gene calls are TRBV11-2 and TRBJ2-3; D is uncertain. Trimming took 1 base from V and 1 from J, leaving 3 bases between them. Per germline, CDR1 SGHAT and CDR2 FQNNGV. The CDR3 spans 13 residues. The DNA of the CDR3 is TGTGCCAGCAGCTTAGCGGGCACAGATACGCAGTATTTT. Its translation: CASSLAGTDTQYF.

The rearrangement joins TRBV10-3 to TRBJ2-3; TRBD2 aligns across 10 bases. Losses at the gene ends were 0 bases for V and 5 bases for J; bases not matched to a gene: 8. This CDR3 comprises 17 residues. Germline CDR1 is ENHRY and CDR2 is SYGVKD. The CDR3 is CAISESASGSMLDTQYF. In DNA form, the CDR3 reads TGTGCCATCAGTGAGTCCGCTAGCGGGAGTATGTTAGATACGCAGTATTTT.

This clone was seen a few times. This CDR3 is also generated by other DNA sequences in the sample. This chain uses TRBV5-8 with TRBJ2-7; 10 bases match TRBD2. In germline, CDR1 is SGHTS, CDR2 YDEGEE. The ends lost 5 bases at V and 4 bases at J; junction bases unmatched: 6. The CDR3 is 14 amino acids. This CDR3 is CASRSGTSAYEQYF. CDR3 nucleotides: TGTGCCAGCAGATCCGGGACTAGCGCATACGAGCAGTACTTC.

The rearrangement links TRBV27 to TRBJ2-3; 9 bases match TRBD2. V lost 6 bases, J lost 6 bases, and 4 bases stayed unmatched. CDR1 and CDR2 (germline): MNHEY, SMNVEV (reference sequence). The CDR3 is made up of 13 amino acids. CDR3 nucleotide sequence: TGTGCCAGCAGAGCGGGAGGAGCCGATACGCAGTATTTT. Protein: CASRAGGADTQYF.

This chain connects TRBV2 to TRBJ2-5; possible D gene TRBD1, 8 bases. This CDR3 spans 13 amino acids. V was cut by 7 bases and J by 2 bases, with 11 bases left in between. Germline CDR1 is SNHLY and CDR2 is FYNNEI. CDR3 DNA: TGTGCCAGCAACAGGGGGGGGCAAGAGACCCAGTACTTC. As protein: CASNRGGQETQYF. Full variable domain (remainder filled in from reference TRBV2 and TRBJ2-5): EPEVTQTPSHQVTQMGQEVILRCVPISNHLYFYWYRQILGQKVEFLVSFYNNEISEKSEIFDDQFSVERPDGSNFTLKIRSTKLEDSAMYFCASNRGGQETQYFGPGTRLLVL.

V and J are TRBV7-9 and TRBJ1-2; D remains ambiguous. Germline assignment: CDR1 SEHNR and CDR2 FQNEAQ (reference sequence). V lost 1 base to trimming and J lost 7 bases, with 7 bases between them. The CDR3 sequence is 12 residues long. CDR3 in amino acids: CASSLDRFGYTF. For the CDR3, the DNA is TGTGCCAGCAGCTTAGACAGATTTGGCTACACCTTC.

V and J are TRBV30 and TRBJ2-5; 7 bases map to TRBD2. Trimming cost V 4 bases and J 4 bases; bases outside gene matches: 12. Germline V CDR1 and CDR2: GTSNPN, SVGIG (reference sequence). The CDR3 is 15 amino acids. As DNA, the CDR3 is TGTGCCTGGACTAGCGGAACTAGTAGGGGAGAGACCCAGTACTTC. Translated, it gives CAWTSGTSRGETQYF.

The rearrangement joins TRBV27 to TRBJ2-1; a possible D gene is TRBD2 (6 bases). This CDR3 contains 18 residues. Germline V gives CDR1 MNHEY, CDR2 SMNVEV (reference sequence). V was trimmed by 0 bases and J by 5 bases, leaving 20 bases between them. Here the CDR3 reads CASSLSIDYGTPHNEQFF. The CDR3 nucleotides are TGTGCCAGCAGTTTATCGATAGATTATGGGACTCCGCACAATGAGCAGTTCTTC.

This clone has a handful of counts. The genes are TRBV9 and TRBJ1-2; 8 nucleotides agree with TRBD1. The CDR3 spans 14 residues. Trimming removed 4 bases from V and 2 bases from J; junction bases left unmatched: 4. CDR1 is SGDLS and CDR2 is YYNGEE in the germline V gene. CDR3 loop: CASSLRQGNYGYTF. The CDR3 DNA reads as TGTGCCAGCAGCCTCAGACAGGGGAACTATGGCTACACCTTC.

The J gene is TRBJ1-5, the V gene TRBV7-8, with 7 positions matching TRBD1. Germline V gene sequence: CDR1 SGHVS, CDR2 FQNEAQ. The CDR3 runs 13 residues. V shed 5 bases and J 7 bases; nucleotides not matched to a gene: 5. CDR3 residues: CASSVMDRQPQHF. The DNA for the CDR3 is TGTGCCAGCAGCGTTATGGACAGGCAGCCCCAGCATTTT.

This clone was counted a few times. The rearrangement joins TRBV7-2 to TRBJ1-2; D unresolved. V dropped 1 base and J dropped 0 bases, with 12 bases sitting between them. Germline CDR1 SGHTA, CDR2 FQGNSA. The CDR3 spans 16 residues. The CDR3 loop is CASSLVDKAPNYGYTF. The CDR3 coding sequence is TGTGCCAGCAGCTTAGTCGACAAGGCGCCTAACTATGGCTACACCTTC.

The rearrangement links TRBV28 to TRBJ2-3; D remains unclear. V was shortened by 6 bases and J by 2 bases, with 6 bases between the two germline ends. The CDR3 contains 12 residues. Germline CDR1 and CDR2: MDHEN and SYDVKM. As DNA, the CDR3 is TGTGCCAGCAGCACTACCACAGATACGCAGTATTTT. Encoded protein: CASSTTTDTQYF.

This clone is a singleton in its sample. V is TRBV6-5 and J is TRBJ1-2; a weak D match, TRBD1 (6 bases). The CDR3 spans 13 residues. Germline assignment: CDR1 MNHEY and CDR2 SVGAGI. V dropped 6 bases and J dropped 4 bases, with 12 bases sitting between them. The CDR3 DNA reads TGTGCCAGCAGCAGGGGCGAGAGCTATGGCTACACCTTC. The encoded protein is CASSRGESYGYTF.

The rearrangement uses TRBV27 and TRBJ2-3, with 11 bases fitting TRBD2. The V gene end was trimmed by 6 bases and the J gene end by 2 bases; junction bases not matched to a gene: 4. Germline CDR1 and CDR2: MNHEY and SMNVEV (reference sequence). The CDR3 spans 15 residues. The CDR3 nucleotides read TGTGCCAGCAGCCCGGGACTAGCGGACACAGATACGCAGTATTTT. Translation: CASSPGLADTDTQYF.

This clone was counted once. V is TRBV29-1 and J is TRBJ2-7; 8 bases fit TRBD2. The V and J ends lost 4 bases and 4 bases, in that order; junction bases with no gene match: 6. Germline V CDR1 and CDR2: SQVTM, ANQGSEA. CDR3 length: 13 residues. The CDR3 is CSVGAGGGYEQYF. CDR3 coding DNA: TGCAGCGTTGGTGCGGGGGGCGGGTACGAGCAGTACTTC.

The V and J genes are TRBV4-2 and TRBJ2-3; 14 positions match TRBD2. V was pared by 3 bases and J by 5 bases, with 4 bases of the junction left unmatched. This CDR3 is built from 16 residues. Germline V gene lookup returns CDR1 LGHNA and CDR2 YNFKEQ. The CDR3 region is CASSQGLAGAEDTQYF. The DNA of the CDR3 is TGTGCCAGCAGCCAGGGACTAGCGGGAGCTGAAGATACGCAGTATTTT.

The chain combines TRBV6-5 with TRBJ2-7, with 7 bases fitting TRBD2. The CDR3 is 15 amino acids. In germline, CDR1 is MNHEY, CDR2 SVGAGI. The V and J ends lost 6 bases and 1 base, in that order; junction bases with no gene match: 9. CDR3 nucleotides: TGTGCCAGCAGCATCAGCGGGATCGGATCCTACGAGCAGTACTTC. It is translated as CASSISGIGSYEQYF.

The chain couples TRBV6-6 to TRBJ1-5; weak D call: TRBD1 (6 bases). V lost 5 bases and J 4 bases, leaving 9 bases between the germline ends. The germline V gene encodes CDR1 MNHNY and CDR2 SVGAGI (reference sequence). This CDR3 spans 13 amino acids. The CDR3 region has the DNA TGTGCCAGCAGTCCCCAGGGGAATCAGCCCCAGCATTTT. This gives the protein CASSPQGNQPQHF.

This chain's CDR3 is CASSPPTGGADTQYF. In DNA form, the CDR3 reads TGTGCCAGCTCACCACCAACGGGAGGAGCAGATACGCAGTATTTT. The rearrangement links TRBV18 to TRBJ2-3; the match to TRBD2 covers 7 bases. Germline trimming cut 0 bases from V and 4 bases from J; bases unmatched to any gene: 4. This CDR3 contains 15 residues. Germline V CDR1 and CDR2: KGHSH, LQKENI.

The rearrangement uses TRBV5-5 and TRBJ1-2; TRBD1 is a possible D gene (5 bases). The ends were cut back, 0 bases at V and 1 base at J, with 10 bases in the middle. Germline assignment: CDR1 SGHKS and CDR2 YYEKEE (reference sequence). CDR3 length equals 15 residues. The CDR3 sequence: CASSLAGGDNYGYTF. The CDR3 DNA reads as TGTGCCAGCAGCTTGGCCGGAGGGGATAACTATGGCTACACCTTC.

This clone was picked up a small number of times. The rearrangement uses TRBV27 and TRBJ2-5; 7 bases fit TRBD2. Germline V gives CDR1 MNHEY, CDR2 SMNVEV (reference sequence). V was clipped by 8 bases and J by 3 bases; unmatched bases: 18. The CDR3 consists of 17 residues. DNA for the CDR3: TGTGCCAGCCCTACCTTGTTATCGGGGGGACCGGAAGAGACCCAGTACTTC. It codes for CASPTLLSGGPEETQYF.

This chain links TRBV30 with TRBJ1-5, with D unclear. From germline, CDR1 is GTSNPN and CDR2 SVGIG (reference sequence). The CDR3 has 13 residues. V lost 0 bases and J 5 bases, leaving 8 bases between the germline ends. DNA of the CDR3: TGTGCCTGGAGTGTAGACAACGATCAGCCCCAGCATTTT. This codes for CAWSVDNDQPQHF.

The rearrangement joins TRBV18 to TRBJ1-4, with 7 bases that match TRBD1. Trimming at V came to 5 bases and at J to 5 bases, leaving 8 bases not matched to a gene. There are 15 residues in the CDR3. Germline CDR1 and CDR2: KGHSH and LQKENI. The CDR3 sequence is CASSLWDRANEKLFF. The CDR3 DNA reads TGTGCCAGCTCATTATGGGACAGAGCAAATGAAAAACTGTTTTTT. Combining the CDR3 with reference TRBV18 and TRBJ1-4 gives the whole variable domain NAGVMQNPRHLVRRRGQEARLRCSPMKGHSHVYWYRQLPEEGLKFMVYLQKENIIDESGMPKERFSAEFPKEGPSILRIQQVVRGDSAAYFCASSLWDRANEKLFFGSGTQLSVL.

This chain joins TRBV10-3 and TRBJ1-6, with a tentative D call TRBD1 (5 bases). This CDR3 region has 13 residues. CDR1 ENHRY and CDR2 SYGVKD come from the germline V gene. The V end was cut by 10 bases, the J end by 6 bases, with 13 bases between. The CDR3 reads CANGRGGNSPLHF. The CDR3 DNA is TGTGCCAACGGGAGGGGCGGTAATTCACCCCTCCACTTT.

The chain has TRBV29-1 and TRBJ2-2, with D tentatively TRBD2 (6 bases). V lost 7 bases, J lost 1 base, and 13 bases lay in between. The CDR3 loop spans 14 amino acids. Germline loops: CDR1 SQVTM, CDR2 ANQGSEA. In DNA, the CDR3 is TGCAGCGGAAGGAGGGAGGAGAACACCGGGGAGCTGTTTTTT. Protein product: CSGRREENTGELFF.

This chain joins TRBV9 and TRBJ2-7; D is unresolved. Germline CDR1 SGDLS, CDR2 YYNGEE. The CDR3 covers 14 residues. The CDR3 DNA sequence: TGTGCTTGTTTCAAGCAGAAGGCGGCATACGAGCAGTACTTC. This gives the protein CACFKQKAAYEQYF. Together with reference TRBV9 and TRBJ2-7, the CDR3 gives the full variable domain: DSGVTQTPKHLITATGQRVTLRCSPRSGDLSVYWYQQSLDQGLQFLIQYYNGEERAKGNILERFSAQQFPDLHSELNLSSLELGDSALYFCACFKQKAAYEQYFGPGTRLTVT.

V gene TRBV4-3 combines with J gene TRBJ2-3; no definite D call. CDR1 is LGHNA and CDR2 is YSLEER in the germline V gene. V lost 3 bases and J lost 3, with 10 bases in between. The CDR3 consists of 14 residues. For the CDR3, the DNA is TGCGCCAGCAGCCAGGGCCATAGAACAGATACGCAGTATTTT. Its protein product is CASSQGHRTDTQYF.

The gene calls are TRBV9 and TRBJ2-3, with 8 nucleotides matching TRBD1. The V segment lost 4 bases and the J segment 4 bases; nucleotides outside the gene matches: 17. This CDR3 is 18 amino acids long. Germline-derived CDR1 and CDR2 are SGDLS and YYNGEE. As DNA, the CDR3 is TGTGCCAGCAGCCCTGGACAGGGAGGATCTACTGGGGCAGATACGCAGTATTTT. It specifies CASSPGQGGSTGADTQYF.